The rows below give T cell receptor beta chains drawn from one sample of a study of a mutant IDH1 vaccine in newly diagnosed glioma. The repertoire was sequenced with immunoSEQ multiplex PCR; TCRdb's copy has only in-frame clones and lacks some. This sample yields tens of thousands of clones, of which about 79% are seen a single time; around 6.5% belongs to the top ten. These receptors' antigens are unknown. The specimen comprised PBMCs, sampled from a glioma patient whose treatment included an IDH1 peptide vaccine. Receptors originate from a woman between 40 and 50 years old with glioma. Some clones in this sample may be carry-over from other donors' samples. Both conserved end residues are part of each CDR3. The D gene is left open where the match is weak. Part of the rows lack a size; the others show once, few, many or a class for expanded clones.

TRBV4-2	TRBD2	NA	18	TRBJ2-1	TGTGCCAGCAGCCAAGATCCCACACTAGCGGGGGGTAACGATGAGCAGTTCTTC	CASSQDPTLAGGNDEQFF
TRBV7-9	TRBD1	NA	15	TRBJ1-1	TGTGCCAGCAGCACTCGGACAGGGGGGTTGAGTGAAGCTTTCTTT	CASSTRTGGLSEAFF
TRBV5-1	TRBD1	NA	23	TRBJ2-4	TGCGCCAGCAGCTTGCCAGAAAAAGATGGCAGGGGGCTAGGTAGTTGGGCCAAAAACATTCAGTACTTC	CASSLPEKDGRGLGSWAKNIQYF
TRBV9	NA	NA	12	TRBJ1-3	TGTGCCAGCAGCGTGTCCCCAGGCGCCATATATTTT	CASSVSPGAIYF
TRBV2	TRBD2	NA	11	TRBJ2-5	TGTGCCAGTCTAGCGGGAGAGACCCAGTACTTC	CASLAGETQYF
TRBV9	NA	NA	14	TRBJ2-1	TGTGCCAGCAGTGGACATCCCTCCTACAATGAGCAGTTCTTC	CASSGHPSYNEQFF
TRBV6-1	NA	NA	12	TRBJ2-3	TGTGCCAGCAGTCCCCTCCCGGGTACGCAGTATTTT	CASSPLPGTQYF
TRBV6-7	TRBD1	NA	14	TRBJ2-7	TGTGCCAGCAGTCAGAGGACAGGGGACCACGAGCAGTACTTC	CASSQRTGDHEQYF
TRBV7-2	NA	NA	15	TRBJ2-5	TGTGCCAGCAGCTTGGGAGGGACAGTACAAGAGACCCAGTACTTC	CASSLGGTVQETQYF
TRBV18	NA	few	15	TRBJ2-1	TGTGCCAGCTCACCCCGAAGGACGGTGGACAATGAGCAGTTCTTC	CASSPRRTVDNEQFF
TRBV11-3	NA	NA	12	TRBJ2-7	TGTGCCAGCAGCCTTGGGGACTACGAGCAGTACTTC	CASSLGDYEQYF
TRBV5-6	TRBD2	NA	17	TRBJ2-3	TGTGCCAGCAGCCTGGGGCCTGGGGGGGACTTCACAGATCAGCAGTATTTT	CASSLGPGGDFTDQQYF
TRBV4-1	NA	NA	14	TRBJ2-5	TGCGCCAGCAGCCAACTCGGGGAGAAAGAGACCCAGTACTTC	CASSQLGEKETQYF
TRBV9	TRBD1	NA	12	TRBJ1-4	TGTGCCAGCGGACAGGGCGGTGAAAAACTGTTTTTT	CASGQGGEKLFF
TRBV7-9	NA	NA	12	TRBJ2-7	TGTGCCAGCCGACTCAGCTCCTACGAGCAGTACTTC	CASRLSSYEQYF
TRBV7-2	NA	NA	14	TRBJ2-3	TGTGCCGCACGAGGGGGGAAGGGCACAGATACGCAGTATTTT	CAARGGKGTDTQYF
TRBV5-6	TRBD1	NA	17	TRBJ2-3	TGTGCCAGCAGCGGGGACAGGGGCCCGTTCAGCGCAGATACGCAGTATTTT	CASSGDRGPFSADTQYF
TRBV30	NA	NA	12	TRBJ1-1	TGTGCCTGGAGGCTCCGGAACACTGAAGCTTTCTTT	CAWRLRNTEAFF
TRBV9	TRBD1	NA	14	TRBJ1-2	TGTGCCAGCAGCGGGGACAGGGGGTACTATGGCTACACCTTC	CASSGDRGYYGYTF
TRBV14	NA	once	14	TRBJ2-7	TGTGCCAGCAGCCTTTACAGGGACGTCTGGGAGCAGTACTTC	CASSLYRDVWEQYF
TRBV6-4	TRBD1	NA	14	TRBJ2-5	TGTGCCAGCAGTGACCGGGACAGCCAAGAGACCCAGTACTTC	CASSDRDSQETQYF
TRBV19	NA	NA	12	TRBJ1-1	TGTGCCAGTAGTATTAGAGCCGAACGAGCTTTCTTT	CASSIRAERAFF
TRBV18	NA	NA	15	TRBJ1-3	TGTGCCAGCTCGCGGGACACCAGCTCTGGAAACACCATATATTTT	CASSRDTSSGNTIYF
TRBV2	NA	few	14	TRBJ1-1	TGTGCCAGCGTGCTCCGGGGGACTGGGGCTGAAGCTTTCTTT	CASVLRGTGAEAFF
TRBV5-5	NA	NA	13	TRBJ1-5	TGTGCCAGCAGCCGAACATGGGATCAGCCCCAGCATTTT	CASSRTWDQPQHF
TRBV5-4	NA	NA	11	TRBJ2-7	TGTGCCAGCAGCTTGGGGTACGAGCAGTACTTC	CASSLGYEQYF
TRBV28	NA	NA	13	TRBJ2-7	TGTGCCAGCAGTTTGGCAGCTTCCTACGAGCAGTACTTC	CASSLAASYEQYF
TRBV4-1	NA	NA	15	TRBJ2-7	TGCGCCAGCATCTCCCCCGAGACAGGAGTCTACGAGCAGTACTTC	CASISPETGVYEQYF
TRBV5-6	NA	NA	14	TRBJ1-5	TGTGCCAGCAGCTTCGCGGGTTCGGGCCAGCCCCAGCATTTT	CASSFAGSGQPQHF
TRBV2	NA	once	13	TRBJ1-1	TGTGCCAGCAGTGAAAGCGTTAACACTGAAGCTTTCTTT	CASSESVNTEAFF
TRBV25-1	NA	NA	14	TRBJ2-3	TGTGCCAGCACCATATGGGGGGGCGCAGATACGCAGTATTTT	CASTIWGGADTQYF
TRBV19	NA	NA	15	TRBJ2-7	TGTGCCAGTAGTGCGACGGCCGGTCAGATCTACGAGCAGTACTTC	CASSATAGQIYEQYF
TRBV11-3	NA	NA	13	TRBJ2-1	TGTGCCAGCAGCTTAGTCCCCGGGAATGAGCAGTTCTTC	CASSLVPGNEQFF
TRBV5-6	TRBD1	NA	15	TRBJ1-5	TGTGCCAGCAGCTCGATGGGACAGCGCAATCAGCCCCAGCATTTT	CASSSMGQRNQPQHF
TRBV5-4	TRBD2	NA	12	TRBJ2-1	TGTGCCAGCAGCCGGGAGGGCAATGAGCAGTTCTTC	CASSREGNEQFF
TRBV9	TRBD2	once	15	TRBJ2-7	TGTGCCAGCAGCGTAGGGCTAGCGGGAGGCCACGAGCAGTACTTC	CASSVGLAGGHEQYF
TRBV5-6	NA	NA	13	TRBJ2-1	TGTGCCAGCAGCTTTCGGCGGTACAATGAGCAGTTCTTC	CASSFRRYNEQFF
TRBV2	NA	NA	15	TRBJ1-5	TGTGCCAGCAGACAGACCCGAAATAGCAATCAGCCCCAGCATTTT	CASRQTRNSNQPQHF
TRBV9	NA	few	13	TRBJ1-2	TGTGCCAGCAGTGTGAATGACAACTATGGCTACACCTTC	CASSVNDNYGYTF
TRBV19	NA	NA	17	TRBJ2-3	TGTGCCAGTAGTATACAAGGACAGCTGAAGAACACAGATACGCAGTATTTT	CASSIQGQLKNTDTQYF
TRBV29-1	NA	NA	11	TRBJ2-1	TGCAGCGCTTCTCTGGGGAATGAGCAGTTCTTC	CSASLGNEQFF
TRBV5-4	TRBD2	once	17	TRBJ2-7	TGTGCCAGCAGCTTGGATCCCGGGACTAGCAAGCTCGGCGAGCAGTACTTC	CASSLDPGTSKLGEQYF